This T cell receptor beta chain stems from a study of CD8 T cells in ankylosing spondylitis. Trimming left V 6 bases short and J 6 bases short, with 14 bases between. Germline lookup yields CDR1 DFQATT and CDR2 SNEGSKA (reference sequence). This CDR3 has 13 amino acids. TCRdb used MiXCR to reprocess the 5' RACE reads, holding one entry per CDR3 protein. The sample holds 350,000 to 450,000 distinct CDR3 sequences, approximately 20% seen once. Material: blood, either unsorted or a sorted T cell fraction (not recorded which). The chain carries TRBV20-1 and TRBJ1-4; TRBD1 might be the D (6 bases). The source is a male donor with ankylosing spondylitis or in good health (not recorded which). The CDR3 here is CSAGGLDDEKLFF. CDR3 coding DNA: TGCAGTGCAGGGGGTTTGGATGATGAAAAACTGTTTTTT.